Listed below are T cell receptor beta chains from one sample, sequenced in a study of T cells expressing NK-cell markers. TCRdb reprocessed the 5' RACE reads, keeping one entry per CDR3 protein, no DNA. Its table records some 140,000 distinct CDR3 sequences. What was sequenced was blood T cells: a sorted CD56 or NKG2C T cell subset, CD4+ or CD8+ T cells, or bulk PBMC T cells (not recorded which). These receptors came from a woman between 50 and 59 years old in good health. The CDR3 runs from the conserved cysteine through the conserved F or W.

TRBJ2-3,TRBV9,CASSVTSDTQYF
TRBJ2-1,TRBV24-1,CATSDLASYNEQFF
TRBJ1-1,TRBV19,CASKGTGGQDTGAFF
TRBJ1-2,TRBV7-9,CASSPPNRVYGYTF
TRBJ2-7,TRBV20-1,CSALPRDGGEHEQYF
TRBJ1-1,TRBV27,CASSLSGGANTEAFF
TRBJ2-1,TRBV9,CASSVDLASSYNEQFF
TRBJ1-2,TRBV5-5,CASSLAPGRPDGYTF
TRBJ2-6,TRBV28,CASSLLTGGSGANVLTF
TRBJ1-2,TRBV27,CASSFGTPLNYGYTF
TRBJ1-1,TRBV4-1,CASSLYRENTEAFF
TRBJ2-7,TRBV7-6,CASSSPGTADLYEQYF
TRBJ1-3,TRBV9,CASSLRDDSGNTIYF
TRBJ2-1,TRBV29-1,CSVVSVSYNEQFF
TRBJ2-2,TRBV11-2,CASTNVGGNTGELFF
TRBJ2-5,TRBV10-3,CAISALGLQETQYF
TRBJ2-5,TRBV29-1,CSVLYLAGIGETQYF
TRBJ2-3,TRBV5-6,CASSLDFTQYF
TRBJ2-1,TRBV24-1,CATSDPDRVGGLYEQFF
TRBJ2-7,TRBV5-5,CASSPMDSYEQYF
TRBJ2-2,TRBV6-6,CASSHGQGGTGELFF
TRBJ2-3,TRBV20-1,CSAKSYLAGVQDTQYF
TRBJ2-2,TRBV12-3/TRBV12-4,CASRDTNTGELFF
TRBJ2-1,TRBV24-1,CATRGPYSTFPIEDNSYNEQFF
TRBJ2-5,TRBV24-1,CATSDKDSISTQYF
TRBJ2-1,TRBV7-9,CASSPSLERRTYNEQFF